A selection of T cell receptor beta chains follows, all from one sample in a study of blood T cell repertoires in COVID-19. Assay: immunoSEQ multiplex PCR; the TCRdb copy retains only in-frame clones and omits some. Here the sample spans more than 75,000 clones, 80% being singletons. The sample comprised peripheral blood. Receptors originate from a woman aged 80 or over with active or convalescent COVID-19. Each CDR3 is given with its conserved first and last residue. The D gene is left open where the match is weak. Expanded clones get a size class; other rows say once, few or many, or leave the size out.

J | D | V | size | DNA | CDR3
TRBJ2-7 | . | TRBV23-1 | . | TGCGCCAGCAGTCCAGGGCTGTACGAGCAGTACTTC | CASSPGLYEQYF
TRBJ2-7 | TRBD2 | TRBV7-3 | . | TGTGCCAGCAGCCCAGGACTAGCGGGGGGCCACGAGCAGTACTTC | CASSPGLAGGHEQYF
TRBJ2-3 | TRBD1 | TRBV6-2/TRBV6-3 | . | TGTGCCAGCACCCCTGCTACCGGGACAGGGAAGATCCTGAGAAGGACAGATACGCAGTATTTT | CASTPATGTGKILRRTDTQYF
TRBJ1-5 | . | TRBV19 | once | TGTGCCAGTAGGGCCTTGGAGGGAAGCAATCAGCCCCAGCATTTT | CASRALEGSNQPQHF
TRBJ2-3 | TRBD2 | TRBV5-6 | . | TGTGCCAGCAGCTCTAGCGGGGGGGCCGGAAATACGCAGTATTTT | CASSSSGGAGNTQYF
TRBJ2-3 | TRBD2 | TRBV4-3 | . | TGCGCCAGCAGCCAAGATCTAGCGGGAGGGCCAGATACGCAGTATTTT | CASSQDLAGGPDTQYF
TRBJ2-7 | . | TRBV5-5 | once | TGTGCCAGCAGCCGGACACTCTCCTACGAGCAGTACTTC | CASSRTLSYEQYF
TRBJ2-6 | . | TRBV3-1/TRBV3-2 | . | TGTGCCAGCAGTCCCAAACATTCTGGGGCCAACGTCCTGACTTTC | CASSPKHSGANVLTF
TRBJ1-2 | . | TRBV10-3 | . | TGTGCCATCAGTGAGTCGGCGGCCAACTATGGCTACACCTTC | CAISESAANYGYTF
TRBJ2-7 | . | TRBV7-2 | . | TGTGCCAGCAGCTTAGGGACGGGGAGCAGAAACGAGCAGTACTTC | CASSLGTGSRNEQYF
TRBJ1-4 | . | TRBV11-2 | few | TGTGCCAGCAGCCCTTATGGCGGCAATGAAAAACTGTTTTTT | CASSPYGGNEKLFF
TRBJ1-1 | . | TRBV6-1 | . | TGTGCCAGCAGTGGCAGCCTGGGCCAGGGGAACACTGAAGCTTTCTTT | CASSGSLGQGNTEAFF
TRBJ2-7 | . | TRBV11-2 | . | TGTGCCAGCAGCTTAGTATCAGGGAAGGAGCAGTACTTC | CASSLVSGKEQYF
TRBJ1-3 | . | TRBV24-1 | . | TGTGCCACCAGCCTCTGGGGGCCTGGAAACACCATATATTTT | CATSLWGPGNTIYF
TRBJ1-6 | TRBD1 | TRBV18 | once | TGTGCCAGCTCACCACGAGGGACAGGGGATTCACCCCTCCACTTT | CASSPRGTGDSPLHF
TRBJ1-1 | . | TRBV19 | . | TGTGCCAGTTCTGGGTTGCGGGGGAACACTGAAGCTTTCTTT | CASSGLRGNTEAFF
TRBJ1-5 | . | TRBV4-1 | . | TGCGCCAGCAGCCGCCAGATAAGGGAGCAGCCCCAGCATTTT | CASSRQIREQPQHF
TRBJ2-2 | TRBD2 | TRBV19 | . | TGTGCCAGTAGTATTACTAGCGGGAGTTTCTGGTACACCGGGGAGCTGTTTTTT | CASSITSGSFWYTGELFF
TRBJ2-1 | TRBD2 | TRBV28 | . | TGTGCCCTTTCCTCGGGGGGAGAGAGCTCCTACAATGAGCAGTTCTTC | CALSSGGESSYNEQFF
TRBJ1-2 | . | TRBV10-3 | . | TGTGCCATCAGTGAGGCAGGGCACTATGGCTACACCTTC | CAISEAGHYGYTF
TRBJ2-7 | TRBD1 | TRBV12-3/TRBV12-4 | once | TGTGCCAGCAAGCCAGGGGGCTCGGGGGAGCAGTACTTC | CASKPGGSGEQYF
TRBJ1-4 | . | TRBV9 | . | TGTGCCAGCAGCGTAGCTTTGGGGGCGGAAAAACTGTTTTTT | CASSVALGAEKLFF
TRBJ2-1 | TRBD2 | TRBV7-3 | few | TGTGCCAGCAGCTTAATTGCTAGCGGGGGGGAAGAGCAGTTCTTC | CASSLIASGGEEQFF
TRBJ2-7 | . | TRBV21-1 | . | TGTGCCAGCAGCAAAAGGCCCCCCAGCGGGGGGGCCTACGAGCAGTACTTC | CASSKRPPSGGAYEQYF
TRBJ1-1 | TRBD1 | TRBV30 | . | TGTGCCTGGAGTTTTACAGGGGATACTGAAGCTTTCTTT | CAWSFTGDTEAFF
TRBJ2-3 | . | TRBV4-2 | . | TGTGCCAGCAGCCAAGACGGGGGTTTCACAGATACGCAGTATTTT | CASSQDGGFTDTQYF
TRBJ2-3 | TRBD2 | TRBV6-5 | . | TGTGCCAGCATACTGTCCGGGACTAGGCGTGCGTTT | CASILSGTRRAF
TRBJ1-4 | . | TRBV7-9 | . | TGTGCCAGCAGCCGATCTGACGGAGTTAATGAAAAACTGTTTTTT | CASSRSDGVNEKLFF
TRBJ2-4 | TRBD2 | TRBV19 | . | TGTGCCAGTAGTAGCCCCCCAGGGAGGGTTCAGTACTTC | CASSSPPGRVQYF
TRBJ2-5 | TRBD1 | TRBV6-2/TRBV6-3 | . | TGTGCCAGCAGTTACTTGTCAGGGGGTGGCCTCGGAGAGACCCAGTACTTC | CASSYLSGGGLGETQYF
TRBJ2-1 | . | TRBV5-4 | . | TGTGCCAGCCGACGGGGTGCGGCTGCCAATGAGCAGTTCTTC | CASRRGAAANEQFF
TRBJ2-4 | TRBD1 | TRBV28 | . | TGTGCCAGCAGTTCCCCCCCCAGGGGGGCCAAAAACATTCAGTACTTC | CASSSPPRGAKNIQYF
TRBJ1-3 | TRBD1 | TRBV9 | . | TGTGCCAGCAGCGTCGGACAGGGTTTCTCTGGAAACACCATATATTTT | CASSVGQGFSGNTIYF
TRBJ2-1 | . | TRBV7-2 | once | TGTGCCAGCAGCTTAGCGGGCGGAGGGACCTACAATGAGCAGTTCTTC | CASSLAGGGTYNEQFF
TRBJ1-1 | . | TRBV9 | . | TGTGCCAGCAGCGACTCGACGGGTGCCTCCCCTGAAGCTTTCTTT | CASSDSTGASPEAFF
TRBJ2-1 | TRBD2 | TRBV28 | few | TGTGCCAGCTCTTTAAGACTAGCGGAAAGCTCCTACAATGAGCAGTTCTTC | CASSLRLAESSYNEQFF
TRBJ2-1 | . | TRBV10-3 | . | TGTGCCATCAGCGGGCGGGGGAGGACAGATTACAATGAGCAGTTCTTC | CAISGRGRTDYNEQFF
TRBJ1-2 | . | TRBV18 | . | TGTGCCAGCTCACCTGTTTGGGCAAGGGGGGGCTATGGCTACACCTTC | CASSPVWARGGYGYTF
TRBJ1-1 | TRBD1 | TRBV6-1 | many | TGTGCCAGCAGTGCTTTCCGACAGGGGGCTAACTATGAAGCTTTCTTT | CASSAFRQGANYEAFF
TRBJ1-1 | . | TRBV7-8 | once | TGTGCCAGCAGCTCACAGGGTAGGGACACTGAAGCTTTCTTT | CASSSQGRDTEAFF
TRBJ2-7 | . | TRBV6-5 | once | TGTGCCAGCAGTTATACCTCGAGGGACTACGAGCAGTACTTC | CASSYTSRDYEQYF
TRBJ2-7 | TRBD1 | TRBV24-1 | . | TGTGCCACCAGTCTCCGGGACAGGGTCATCTACGAGCAGTACTTC | CATSLRDRVIYEQYF